Listed here is a single T cell receptor (beta chain). Antigen specificity is unknown. This specimen belongs to a study of regulatory T cells in long-lasting Graves disease. The time point here: persistent/refractory GD, antithyroid drugs over 5 years with positive TRAb. TCR sequences were obtained from RNA taken from PBMCs. An endocrinology department located in Xi'an, China, was where the patients came from. Into tubes containing EDTA, about 10 milliliters of peripheral blood were drawn. Trimming cost V 0 bases and J 8 bases, with 13 bases left between them. The CDR3 covers 14 residues. Germline V gene sequence: CDR1 LGHDT, CDR2 YNNKEL (reference sequence). Assembly of TCR beta libraries relied on iRepertoire HTBI primers together with Arm-PCR of CDR3 regions. TCRdb independently ran MiXCR on the multiplex PCR reads; one entry per CDR3 protein. The sample holds roughly 700,000 distinct CDR3 sequences, around 30% seen once.

General study points: Persistent patients shared more public clonotypes (under 3,000) than newly diagnosed patients (around 1,000). Persistent disease favored TRBV28, TRBJ1-2 and TRBJ2-5.

The chain employs TRBV3-1 and TRBJ1-2; possible D gene TRBD1, 6 bases. The sequenced sample was peripheral blood mononuclear cells (PBMCs), obtained when the disease was refractory, from a patient treated with antithyroid drugs. This TCR derives from a female donor with Graves disease. The chain's CDR3 is CASSQDIGGSGYTF. The CDR3 DNA is TGTGCCAGCAGCCAAGATATAGGGGGGAGCGGCTACACCTTC.